The 13 T cell receptor beta chains below all came from one sample that was sequenced in a study of blood T cell repertoires in COVID-19. The data were produced by immunoSEQ multiplex PCR, yet TCRdb's version contains in-frame clones alone and is incomplete. In the table there are about 170,000 clones, roughly 85% of which are singletons. The sequenced material came from PBMCs or T cells enriched from blood (not recorded which). These receptors were obtained from a woman aged 50 to 60 who had recovered from COVID-19.

This chain links TRBV6-5 with TRBJ2-7, with D possibly matching TRBD1 (5 bases). The CDR3 runs to 13 residues. The germline CDR1 and CDR2 sequences are MNHEY and SVGAGI. V lost 6 bases and J lost 3, with 12 bases in between. The CDR3 region has the DNA TGTGCCAGCAGCGTTTCCAGGGTCTACGAGCAGTACGTC. Its translation: CASSVSRVYEQYV.

The rearrangement links TRBV24-1 to TRBJ2-2; 8 bases line up with TRBD1. The V gene end was trimmed by 4 bases and the J gene end by 4 bases; junction bases not matched to a gene: 16. The CDR3 sequence is 19 residues long. CDR1 KGHDR and CDR2 SFDVKD come from the germline V gene. The CDR3 loop reads CATSESGQQGGRGTGELFF. In DNA, the CDR3 is TGTGCCACCAGTGAGTCCGGACAACAGGGGGGTCGTGGCACCGGGGAGCTGTTTTTT.

CDR3 amino acids: CASSFVESPLHF. CDR3 DNA sequence: TGTGCCAGCAGTTTTGTGGAGTCACCCCTCCACTTT. This chain connects TRBV12-3 or TRBV12-4 to TRBJ1-6; no clear D. CDR3 length equals 12 residues. The V and J ends lost 3 bases and 10 bases respectively, with 7 bases between them.

This chain links TRBV19 with TRBJ2-2; TRBD1 matches at 7 bases. Germline CDR1 is LNHDA and CDR2 is SQIVND (reference sequence). V was pared by 5 bases and J by 4 bases, with 7 bases of the junction left unmatched. The CDR3 totals 15 residues. CDR3 protein: CASSPQGWATGELFF. In DNA form, the CDR3 reads TGTGCCAGTAGTCCACAGGGGTGGGCCACCGGGGAGCTGTTTTTT.

CDR3 bases: TGTGCCAGCGCCTTAGAGGGGGCAGATACGCAGTATTTT. Amino acids: CASALEGADTQYF. The V call is TRBV7-9, the J call TRBJ2-3, with a tentative D call TRBD1 (6 bases). CDR3 length: 13 amino acids. V was trimmed by 8 bases and J by 4 bases, leaving 13 bases between them. Germline loops: CDR1 SEHNR, CDR2 FQNEAQ (reference sequence).

This chain joins TRBV6-4 and TRBJ2-3; D gene unclear. Germline assignment: CDR1 MRHNA and CDR2 SNTAGT. V was shortened by 6 bases and J by 3 bases, with 10 bases between the two germline ends. CDR3 length equals 13 residues. The CDR3 loop reads CASSPTETDTQYF. Written as DNA, the CDR3 is TGTGCCAGCAGCCCGACTGAGACAGATACGCAGTATTTT.

The genes are TRBV18 and TRBJ1-2, with a possible D match to TRBD1 (5 bases). The CDR3 has 13 amino acids. With 1 base removed from V and 6 bases from J, the gap between germline ends came to 9 bases. CDR1 and CDR2 from the germline V gene are KGHSH and LQKENI. The CDR3 DNA reads as TGTGCCAGCTCACCACGACAAGGGGATGGCTACACCTTC. It encodes CASSPRQGDGYTF. Drawing the rest from reference TRBV18 and TRBJ1-2, the complete variable domain is NAGVMQNPRHLVRRRGQEARLRCSPMKGHSHVYWYRQLPEEGLKFMVYLQKENIIDESGMPKERFSAEFPKEGPSILRIQQVVRGDSAAYFCASSPRQGDGYTFGSGTRLTVV.

V and J are TRBV2 and TRBJ1-6, with D perhaps TRBD1 (5 bases). V was cut by 7 bases and J by 5 bases, with 21 bases left in between. Germline V CDR1 and CDR2: SNHLY, FYNNEI. The CDR3 loop spans 17 amino acids. CDR3 sequence: CASTNRRVDRDNSPLHF. DNA of the CDR3: TGTGCCAGCACCAACCGTAGGGTCGACAGAGATAATTCACCCCTCCACTTT.

This sequence joins TRBV18 and TRBJ1-4; D gene ambiguous. This CDR3 contains 12 residues. Per the germline V gene, CDR1 is KGHSH and CDR2 is LQKENI. V was clipped by 4 bases and J by 7 bases, with 7 bases between them. The CDR3 nucleotides are TGTGCCAGCTCACGACCCCTTGAAAAACTGTTTTTT. It encodes CASSRPLEKLFF.

This clone turned up a few times. V gene TRBV7-8 combines with J gene TRBJ1-2; 9 bases match TRBD1. CDR1 is SGHVS and CDR2 is FQNEAQ in the germline V gene. J was trimmed by 7 bases and V by 5 bases; bases with no gene match: 8. The CDR3 has 14 amino acids. CDR3 loop: CASSPGQGVRGYTF. The CDR3 nucleotides are TGTGCCAGCAGCCCGGGACAGGGCGTACGTGGCTACACCTTC. The full variable domain, its missing parts supplied by reference TRBV7-8 and TRBJ1-2, is GAGVSQSPRYKVAKRGQDVALRCDPISGHVSLFWYQQALGQGPEFLTYFQNEAQLDKSGLPSDRFFAERPEGSVSTLKIQRTQQEDSAVYLCASSPGQGVRGYTFGSGTRLTVV.

DNA of the CDR3: TGTGCCAGCAGCAAAGGGGACTCACTCTCTGGAAACACCATATATTTT. This sequence encodes CASSKGDSLSGNTIYF. V usage is TRBV21-1 and J usage is TRBJ1-3. TRBV21-1 is a pseudogene. There are 16 residues in the CDR3.

The count of this clone is one. The chain carries TRBV9 and TRBJ1-6; D might be TRBD1 (6 bases). This CDR3 spans 17 amino acids. Germline CDR1 is SGDLS and CDR2 is YYNGEE. V lost 0 bases and J 6 bases, leaving 16 bases between the germline ends. CDR3 sequence reads: CASSVDPSLQGNSPLHF. Written as DNA, the CDR3 is TGTGCCAGCAGCGTAGACCCAAGCCTACAGGGTAATTCACCCCTCCACTTT.

The V call is TRBV7-9, the J call TRBJ2-3, with a weak D call TRBD2 (5 bases). Germline assignment: CDR1 SEHNR and CDR2 FQNEAQ (reference sequence). Trimming took off 4 bases at V and 1 base at J, with 12 bases between the two ends. The CDR3 is 15 amino acids. This CDR3 is CASSSTGVGTDTQYF. CDR3 in DNA: TGTGCCAGCAGCTCAACCGGGGTTGGCACAGATACGCAGTATTTT.